These 27 T cell receptor beta chains were sequenced from one sample in a study of graft-versus-host responses after intestinal transplantation. The data were produced by immunoSEQ multiplex PCR, yet TCRdb's version contains in-frame clones alone and is incomplete. The profile shows about 77,000 clones, 80% to 95% of them singletons. The sample consisted of PBMCs, taken 98 days after intestinal transplantation. All receptors derive from a human patient who received an intestinal transplant, so some T cells may come from the graft donor.

The V and J genes are TRBV6-1 and TRBJ2-7, with D hard to call. V lost 1 base and J lost 3, with 10 bases in between. The CDR3 length is 14 residues. Per the germline V gene, CDR1 is MNHNS and CDR2 is SASEGT. The CDR3 here is CASSEDRAYYEQYF. The CDR3 DNA is TGTGCCAGCAGTGAAGACCGGGCTTACTACGAGCAGTACTTC.

The genes are TRBV4-1 and TRBJ2-1; the match to TRBD2 covers 14 bases. Trimming took 1 base from V and 15 from J; bases not matched to a gene: 8. There are 15 residues in the CDR3. CDR1 and CDR2 (germline): MGHRA, YSYEKL. The CDR3 bases are TGCGCCAGCAGCCAAGCCGGGACTAGCGGGAGTAGGGTGTTCTTC. Its translation: CASSQAGTSGSRVFF.

The chain is built from TRBV19 and TRBJ2-7, with a tentative D call TRBD1 (5 bases). Germline V lookup: CDR1 LNHDA, CDR2 SQIVND (reference sequence). CDR3 length equals 14 residues. Trimming left V 8 bases short and J 5 bases short, with 19 bases between. CDR3 coding DNA: TGTGCCAGTGGGGCGAAAGCTACGCCCCACGAGCAGTACTTC. This sequence encodes CASGAKATPHEQYF. Complete variable domain (other parts from reference TRBV19 and TRBJ2-7): DGGITQSPKYLFRKEGQNVTLSCEQNLNHDAMYWYRQDPGQGLRLIYYSQIVNDFQKGDIAEGYSVSREKKESFPLTVTSAQKNPTAFYLCASGAKATPHEQYFGPGTRLTVT.

The gene calls are TRBV11-1 and TRBJ2-7, with TRBD1 as a possible D gene (5 bases). The CDR3 runs to 12 residues. Trimming took 1 base from V and 5 from J, leaving 6 bases between them. CDR1 and CDR2 from the germline V gene are SGHAT and FQDESV (reference sequence). CDR3 region: CASSLEGHEQYF. CDR3 bases: TGTGCCAGCAGCTTAGAGGGGCACGAGCAGTACTTC.

This sequence joins TRBV5-1 and TRBJ2-7, with 7 bases identical to TRBD1. V shed 4 bases and J 3 bases; nucleotides not matched to a gene: 7. The CDR3 extends over 14 amino acids. Germline V CDR1 and CDR2: SGHRS, YFSETQ. The CDR3 DNA sequence: TGCGCCAGCAGCAAAAACAGGGGACGCTACGAGCAGTACTTC. Protein product: CASSKNRGRYEQYF. The entire variable domain, with the rest obtained from reference TRBV5-1 and TRBJ2-7, is as follows: KAGVTQTPRYLIKTRGQQVTLSCSPISGHRSVSWYQQTPGQGLQFLFEYFSETQRNKGNFPGRFSGRQFSNSRSEMNVSTLELGDSALYLCASSKNRGRYEQYFGPGTRLTVT.

The chain carries TRBV4-2 and TRBJ1-1; TRBD1 is a possible D gene (5 bases). Germline-derived CDR1 and CDR2 are LGHNA and YNFKEQ. This CDR3 spans 13 amino acids. V lost 8 bases, J lost 4 bases, and 14 bases lay in between. The DNA of the CDR3 is TGTGCCAGCTCCGGGGGTTCTCCCACTGAAGCTTTCTTT. The encoded protein is CASSGGSPTEAFF.

The CDR3 loop reads CASSLLRGRSSYEQYF. The CDR3 region has the DNA TGCGCCAGCAGCTTGCTCAGGGGTCGGTCATCCTACGAGCAGTACTTC. The chain carries TRBV5-1 and TRBJ2-7; TRBD1 might be the D (6 bases). CDR1 is SGHRS and CDR2 is YFSETQ in the germline V gene. Between the trimmed V and J ends, which lost 1 base and 1 base, there was a span of 15 bases. The length of the CDR3 is 16 residues.

The V call is TRBV7-8, the J call TRBJ2-1; D is unclear. V was shortened by 5 bases and J by 10 bases, with 12 bases between the two germline ends. The V gene's germline CDR1 is SGHVS and CDR2 FQNEAQ. The length of the CDR3 is 12 residues. The CDR3 sequence: CASSPLSFEQFF. The DNA for the CDR3 is TGTGCCAGCAGCCCCCTTAGCTTCGAGCAGTTCTTC. The full variable domain, with the rest looked up from reference TRBV7-8 and TRBJ2-1, is GAGVSQSPRYKVAKRGQDVALRCDPISGHVSLFWYQQALGQGPEFLTYFQNEAQLDKSGLPSDRFFAERPEGSVSTLKIQRTQQEDSAVYLCASSPLSFEQFFGPGTRLTVL.

The chain has TRBV19 and TRBJ1-1; D is unclear. The CDR3 has 14 residues. V lost 6 bases, J lost 4 bases, and 15 bases lay in between. The germline CDR1 and CDR2 sequences are LNHDA and SQIVND (reference sequence). Here the CDR3 DNA reads TGTGCCAGTAGCGGCCGTGAGTGGGGCACTGAAGCTTTCTTT. This codes for CASSGREWGTEAFF.

This chain connects TRBV4-3 to TRBJ2-7, with D hard to call. Per the germline V gene, CDR1 is LGHNA and CDR2 is YSLEER. Trimming stripped 0 bases from V and 0 bases from J, with 9 bases between. The CDR3 contains 15 residues. Here the CDR3 DNA reads TGCGCCAGCAGCCAAGAATACGCCGTCTCCTACGAGCAGTACTTC. Protein product: CASSQEYAVSYEQYF.

V usage is TRBV6-6 and J usage is TRBJ2-7, with D unresolved. V lost 5 bases to trimming and J lost 2 bases, with 4 bases between them. Germline V gene sequence: CDR1 MNHNY, CDR2 SVGAGI (reference sequence). The CDR3 runs to 11 residues. CDR3 DNA: TGTGCCAGCAGTGCCCCCTACGAGCAGTACTTC. Translation: CASSAPYEQYF.

The chain combines TRBV9 with TRBJ2-1, with unresolved D. CDR1 and CDR2 (germline): SGDLS, YYNGEE. The CDR3 is 15 amino acids. V lost 4 bases to trimming and J lost 0 bases, with 11 bases between them. The CDR3 loop is CASSLDPTSYNEQFF. CDR3 sequence (DNA): TGTGCCAGCAGCCTTGACCCGACCTCCTACAATGAGCAGTTCTTC.

The chain employs TRBV25-1 and TRBJ2-5; 7 nucleotides line up with TRBD2. J lost 1 base, V lost 2 bases, and 1 base had no gene match. The CDR3 consists of 14 residues. Germline V gives CDR1 MGHDK, CDR2 SYGVNS. CDR3 sequence: CASSELAVQETQYF. In DNA form, the CDR3 reads TGTGCCAGCAGTGAACTAGCGGTCCAAGAGACCCAGTACTTC. The full variable domain, in which reference TRBV25-1 and TRBJ2-5 provide the parts outside the CDR3, is EADIYQTPRYLVIGTGKKITLECSQTMGHDKMYWYQQDPGMELHLIHYSYGVNSTEKGDLSSESTVSRIRTEHFPLTLESARPSHTSQYLCASSELAVQETQYFGPGTRLLVL.

This clone occurred once. The gene calls are TRBV6-6 and TRBJ2-1; D may be TRBD2 (6 bases). CDR1 and CDR2 from the germline V gene are MNHNY and SVGAGI (reference sequence). Trimming removed 0 bases at V and 7 bases at J, with 13 bases between. The CDR3 length is 15 residues. The CDR3 region has the DNA TGTGCCAGCAGTTACTCGGTGGGGGAGGAGAATGAGCAGTTCTTC. This translates into CASSYSVGEENEQFF.

The chain carries TRBV2 and TRBJ2-5; no clear D gene. Germline V gene data show CDR1 as SNHLY and CDR2 as FYNNEI. The CDR3 extends over 14 amino acids. V dropped 3 bases and J dropped 3 bases, with 11 bases sitting between them. The CDR3, as DNA: TGTGCCAGCAGTGACCAGGCTCCCAAAGAGACCCAGTACTTC. Protein sequence: CASSDQAPKETQYF.

With respect to this clone: The sample contains more than one DNA sequence encoding this CDR3. The V call is TRBV11-2, the J call TRBJ2-7; possibly TRBD1 for D (6 bases). From germline, CDR1 is SGHAT and CDR2 FQNNGV. V lost 3 bases and J 0 bases, leaving 18 bases between the germline ends. The CDR3 covers 17 residues. The CDR3 bases are TGTGCCAGCAGCTTGGGCCCCAACAGGGTCCTCTCCTACGAGCAGTACTTC. Its protein is CASSLGPNRVLSYEQYF.

The chain employs TRBV27 and TRBJ1-6; possibly TRBD1 for D (6 bases). The V and J ends lost 8 bases and 8 bases respectively, with 16 bases between them. This CDR3 spans 14 amino acids. The germline V gene encodes CDR1 MNHEY and CDR2 SMNVEV (reference sequence). For the CDR3, the DNA is TGTGCCAGCGGTCGGGGGGACATTTATTCACCCCTCCACTTT. Encoded protein: CASGRGDIYSPLHF.

Regarding this clone: The junction shows a germline mismatch at one end, possibly a read error. The rearrangement joins TRBV28 to TRBJ2-1, with a possible D match to TRBD1 (6 bases). This CDR3 is built from 13 residues. From germline, CDR1 is MDHEN and CDR2 SYDVKM. This chain's CDR3 is CASSLAPSPGVVF. In DNA form, the CDR3 reads TGTGCCAGCAGTTTGGCCCCCAGCCCAGGGGTGGTCTTC.

The chain is built from TRBV6-5 and TRBJ2-7, with 9 bases that match TRBD2. This CDR3 region has 16 residues. With V trimmed by 0 bases and J by 0 bases, 3 bases remained unmatched. The germline V gene has CDR1 MNHEY and CDR2 SVGAGI. CDR3 in DNA: TGTGCCAGCAGTTACTCAGGTAGCGGGAGCTCCTACGAGCAGTACTTC. Protein sequence: CASSYSGSGSSYEQYF.

The gene calls are TRBV6-6 and TRBJ2-2; tentative D call: TRBD2 (6 bases). V lost 5 bases and J lost 5, with 9 bases in between. CDR3 length equals 13 residues. The V gene's germline CDR1 is MNHNY and CDR2 SVGAGI (reference sequence). The CDR3: CASSTGVTGELFF. The CDR3 DNA is TGTGCCAGCAGTACGGGAGTGACCGGGGAGCTGTTTTTT.

A single count supports this clone. This sequence joins TRBV14 and TRBJ2-7; 7 nucleotides agree with TRBD1. V lost 4 bases to trimming and J lost 0 bases; unmatched junction nucleotides: 15. CDR1 is SGHDN, CDR2 FVKESK, per germline. The CDR3 runs to 18 residues. CDR3 loop: CASSPIAHRGAFSYEQYF. Written as DNA, the CDR3 is TGTGCCAGCAGCCCTATCGCTCACAGGGGAGCTTTCTCCTACGAGCAGTACTTC. Based on the CDR3 plus reference TRBV14 and TRBJ2-7, the full variable domain is EAGVTQFPSHSVIEKGQTVTLRCDPISGHDNLYWYRRVMGKEIKFLLHFVKESKQDESGMPNNRFLAERTGGTYSTLKVQPAELEDSGVYFCASSPIAHRGAFSYEQYFGPGTRLTVT.

The V call is TRBV5-6, the J call TRBJ2-1, with D tentatively TRBD1 or TRBD2 (6 bases each). V dropped 0 bases and J dropped 6 bases, with 19 bases sitting between them. The CDR3 runs to 17 residues. Germline-derived CDR1 and CDR2 are SGHDT and YYEEEE. CDR3 amino acids: CASSLVRSRGVGNEQFF. CDR3 DNA: TGTGCCAGCAGCTTGGTACGGTCTAGGGGGGTCGGCAATGAGCAGTTCTTC.

V usage is TRBV6-5 and J usage is TRBJ2-2; D is ambiguous. This CDR3 contains 14 residues. Trimming shortened V by 2 bases and J by 0 bases, and 4 bases separated the two germline ends. In germline, CDR1 is MNHEY, CDR2 SVGAGI. Here the CDR3 reads CASSYEPNTGELFF. In DNA, the CDR3 is TGTGCCAGCAGTTACGAACCGAACACCGGGGAGCTGTTTTTT.

The CDR3 loop is CASSLSAGRETQYF. For the CDR3, the DNA is TGCGCCAGCAGCCTTTCGGCCGGACGAGAGACCCAGTACTTC. The rearrangement links TRBV4-1 to TRBJ2-5; D is uncertain. Trimming removed 4 bases at V and 4 bases at J, with 13 bases between. The CDR3 consists of 14 residues. Germline CDR1 and CDR2: MGHRA and YSYEKL.

This chain connects TRBV7-2 to TRBJ2-7, with D perhaps TRBD2 (5 bases). With 3 bases removed from V and 7 bases from J, the gap between germline ends came to 16 bases. Per germline, CDR1 SGHTA and CDR2 FQGNSA. The CDR3 has 14 residues. In DNA form, the CDR3 reads TGTGCCAGCAGCTTTGATCGGGGTGAAGCAGAGCAGTACTTC. Its protein is CASSFDRGEAEQYF.

V usage is TRBV6-5 and J usage is TRBJ2-3; unclear D gene. The CDR3 is 12 amino acids. V shed 4 bases and J shed 3 bases, with 5 bases lying between them. Germline V gives CDR1 MNHEY, CDR2 SVGAGI. CDR3 coding DNA: TGTGCCAGCAGTTCGGAAACAGATACGCAGTATTTT. Its translation is CASSSETDTQYF.

This chain connects TRBV19 to TRBJ1-1, with D unclear. V shed 5 bases and J shed 0 bases, with 16 bases lying between them. The germline V gene encodes CDR1 LNHDA and CDR2 SQIVND (reference sequence). CDR3 length: 16 amino acids. This CDR3 reads CASSPHEAYMNTEAFF. The CDR3 coding sequence is TGTGCCAGTAGTCCGCACGAAGCTTACATGAACACTGAAGCTTTCTTT.